A selection of T cell receptor beta chains follows, all from one sample in a study of T cell repertoires in aging, cancer and after chemotherapy. MiXCR, run by TCRdb on the multiplex PCR reads, gives a single entry per CDR3 protein. In the table there are roughly 4,500 distinct CDR3 sequences, approximately 21% of which are singletons. Sequences were obtained from blood. These receptors all come from a human donor with a blood cancer. Both conserved end residues are part of each CDR3. Fields, in order: clone size, J gene, V gene, D gene, CDR3 protein, CDR3 DNA. A D gene is named only where the DNA matches it firmly. Only some rows state a clone size, as once, few, many or a class for expanded clones.

clone_size: -
j_call: TRBJ2-1
v_call: TRBV11-2
d_call: TRBD1
cdr3_aa: CASSSDRGRHEQFF
cdr3_nt: TGTGCCAGCAGCTCAGACAGGGGGCGACACGAGCAGTTCTTC

clone_size: medium-sized
j_call: TRBJ1-2
v_call: TRBV6-6
d_call: TRBD1
cdr3_aa: CASSDRVNYGYTF
cdr3_nt: TGTGCCAGCAGTGACAGGGTTAACTATGGCTACACCTTC

clone_size: -
j_call: TRBJ2-3
v_call: TRBV6-1
d_call: TRBD2
cdr3_aa: CASSQGGLAGSSTDTQYF
cdr3_nt: TGTGCCAGCAGCCAAGGGGGACTAGCGGGGTCTAGCACAGATACGCAGTATTTT

clone_size: medium-sized
j_call: TRBJ2-3
v_call: TRBV7-6
d_call: TRBD2
cdr3_aa: CASSLGAGGRTDTQYF
cdr3_nt: TGTGCCAGCAGCTTAGGAGCGGGGGGCCGCACAGATACGCAGTATTTT

clone_size: -
j_call: TRBJ2-5
v_call: TRBV20-1
d_call: -
cdr3_aa: CSARDDIGDWGETQYF
cdr3_nt: TGCAGTGCTAGAGATGATATAGGGGATTGGGGAGAGACCCAGTACTTC

clone_size: -
j_call: TRBJ1-4
v_call: TRBV5-1
d_call: -
cdr3_aa: CASSFGQGGHEKLFF
cdr3_nt: TGCGCCAGCAGCTTCGGGCAGGGAGGACATGAAAAACTGTTTTTT

clone_size: -
j_call: TRBJ1-2
v_call: TRBV30
d_call: TRBD1
cdr3_aa: CAWRVQGGNYGYTF
cdr3_nt: TGTGCCTGGAGGGTACAGGGGGGAAACTATGGCTACACCTTC

clone_size: medium-sized
j_call: TRBJ2-1
v_call: TRBV18
d_call: TRBD2
cdr3_aa: CASSETRGEYNEQFF
cdr3_nt: TGTGCCAGCTCCGAAACGCGGGGGGAGTACAATGAGCAGTTCTTC

clone_size: -
j_call: TRBJ1-1
v_call: TRBV5-1
d_call: TRBD1
cdr3_aa: CASSPGTANTEAFF
cdr3_nt: TGCGCCAGCAGCCCAGGGACAGCGAACACTGAAGCTTTCTTT

clone_size: few
j_call: TRBJ2-5
v_call: TRBV7-9
d_call: -
cdr3_aa: CASSLEVGLAGETQYF
cdr3_nt: TGTGCCAGCAGCTTAGAGGTGGGTCTAGCCGGCGAGACCCAGTACTTC

clone_size: medium-sized
j_call: TRBJ2-2
v_call: TRBV5-6
d_call: -
cdr3_aa: CASSLVRGNTGELFF
cdr3_nt: TGTGCCAGCAGCTTGGTCAGGGGGAACACCGGGGAGCTGTTTTTT

clone_size: -
j_call: TRBJ2-2
v_call: TRBV9
d_call: -
cdr3_aa: CASSVISGDTGELFF
cdr3_nt: TGTGCCAGCAGCGTAATCTCAGGCGACACCGGGGAGCTGTTTTTT

clone_size: few
j_call: TRBJ2-7
v_call: TRBV7-9
d_call: -
cdr3_aa: CASGDGSYEQYF
cdr3_nt: TGTGCCAGCGGGGACGGGTCCTACGAGCAGTACTTC

clone_size: medium-sized
j_call: TRBJ1-4
v_call: TRBV7-9
d_call: -
cdr3_aa: CASSFTEGHEKLFF
cdr3_nt: TGTGCCAGCAGCTTTACCGAGGGGCATGAAAAACTGTTTTTT

clone_size: -
j_call: TRBJ1-3
v_call: TRBV7-9
d_call: -
cdr3_aa: CASSPRGNSGNTIYF
cdr3_nt: TGTGCCAGCAGCCCCCGGGGTAACTCTGGAAACACCATATATTTT

clone_size: -
j_call: TRBJ2-5
v_call: TRBV6-1
d_call: -
cdr3_aa: CASSEAGGQETQYF
cdr3_nt: TGTGCCAGCAGTGAAGCGGGGGGACAAGAGACCCAGTACTTC

clone_size: medium-sized
j_call: TRBJ1-4
v_call: TRBV27
d_call: -
cdr3_aa: CASRYRGRTATNEKLFF
cdr3_nt: TGTGCCAGCAGATATCGAGGCCGCACTGCAACTAATGAAAAACTGTTTTTT

clone_size: few
j_call: TRBJ2-7
v_call: TRBV2
d_call: -
cdr3_aa: CASSREIVGAHEQYF
cdr3_nt: TGTGCCAGCTCGAGGGAGATTGTGGGGGCCCACGAGCAGTACTTC

clone_size: medium-sized
j_call: TRBJ1-2
v_call: TRBV27
d_call: -
cdr3_aa: CASSLRGGGGYTF
cdr3_nt: TGTGCCAGCAGTCTGCGAGGGGGTGGAGGCTACACCTTC

clone_size: few
j_call: TRBJ2-1
v_call: TRBV20-1
d_call: TRBD2
cdr3_aa: CSAMPSGGAPIYNEQFF
cdr3_nt: TGCAGTGCTATGCCCTCCGGGGGGGCCCCCATCTACAATGAGCAGTTCTTC

clone_size: few
j_call: TRBJ2-3
v_call: TRBV5-1
d_call: TRBD2
cdr3_aa: CASSLKPAGGSDTQYF
cdr3_nt: TGCGCCAGCAGCTTGAAGCCAGCGGGGGGATCAGATACGCAGTATTTT

clone_size: few
j_call: TRBJ2-2
v_call: TRBV10-1
d_call: -
cdr3_aa: CASSLGQNTGELFF
cdr3_nt: TGCGCCAGCAGCCTCGGACAGAACACCGGGGAGCTGTTTTTT

clone_size: -
j_call: TRBJ1-1
v_call: TRBV20-1
d_call: -
cdr3_aa: CSAPGEALF
cdr3_nt: TGCAGTGCACCTGGGGAAGCTTTATTT

clone_size: few
j_call: TRBJ1-5
v_call: TRBV19
d_call: TRBD1
cdr3_aa: CASSNRDRSPPQHF
cdr3_nt: TGTGCCAGTAGTAACCGGGACAGAAGTCCGCCCCAGCATTTT

clone_size: medium-sized
j_call: TRBJ1-2
v_call: TRBV19
d_call: TRBD1
cdr3_aa: CASSIPLKTGGNYGYTF
cdr3_nt: TGTGCCAGTAGTATACCCCTAAAAACAGGGGGCAACTATGGCTACACCTTC

clone_size: few
j_call: TRBJ2-5
v_call: TRBV20-1
d_call: TRBD2
cdr3_aa: CSAREWTGGKTQYF
cdr3_nt: TGCAGTGCTAGAGAGTGGACGGGGGGGAAGACCCAGTACTTC

clone_size: -
j_call: TRBJ1-1
v_call: TRBV7-9
d_call: -
cdr3_aa: CASSLGRGNTEAFF
cdr3_nt: TGTGCCAGCAGCTTAGGCAGGGGCAACACTGAAGCTTTCTTT

clone_size: medium-sized
j_call: TRBJ2-1
v_call: TRBV5-1
d_call: -
cdr3_aa: CASSTRATLGNEQFF
cdr3_nt: TGCGCCAGCTCCACGAGGGCTACCCTTGGGAATGAGCAGTTCTTC

clone_size: large
j_call: TRBJ2-3
v_call: TRBV29-1
d_call: -
cdr3_aa: CSVTSTDTQYF
cdr3_nt: TGCAGCGTAACAAGCACAGATACGCAGTATTTT

clone_size: medium-sized
j_call: TRBJ2-5
v_call: TRBV6-1
d_call: TRBD2
cdr3_aa: CASSRRGGEGRTQYF
cdr3_nt: TGTGCCAGCAGTCGCCGGGGGGGCGAAGGGAGGACCCAGTACTTC

clone_size: medium-sized
j_call: TRBJ2-1
v_call: TRBV5-1
d_call: TRBD2
cdr3_aa: CASSLVGLAVSSYNEQFF
cdr3_nt: TGCGCCAGCAGCTTGGTAGGACTAGCGGTGAGCTCCTACAATGAGCAGTTCTTC

clone_size: medium-sized
j_call: TRBJ2-1
v_call: TRBV20-1
d_call: TRBD2
cdr3_aa: CSARAAGGTYNEQFF
cdr3_nt: TGCAGTGCTAGAGCGGCGGGGGGAACCTACAATGAGCAGTTCTTC

clone_size: -
j_call: TRBJ2-2
v_call: TRBV7-9
d_call: -
cdr3_aa: CASGLGQETAGELFF
cdr3_nt: TGTGCCAGCGGCTTAGGGCAGGAGACCGCCGGGGAGCTGTTTTTT

clone_size: -
j_call: TRBJ2-7
v_call: TRBV20-1
d_call: -
cdr3_aa: CSAEQSRSYEQYF
cdr3_nt: TGCAGTGCTGAGCAGTCCCGCAGCTACGAGCAGTACTTC

clone_size: medium-sized
j_call: TRBJ2-1
v_call: TRBV20-1
d_call: TRBD2
cdr3_aa: CSARGLAGGPFSYNEQFF
cdr3_nt: TGCAGTGCTAGAGGACTAGCGGGGGGTCCCTTCTCCTACAATGAGCAGTTCTTC

clone_size: -
j_call: TRBJ2-1
v_call: TRBV12-3/TRBV12-4
d_call: TRBD2
cdr3_aa: CASSLRAGGRHEQFF
cdr3_nt: TGTGCCAGCAGTTTGAGAGCGGGGGGGCGGCATGAGCAGTTCTTC

clone_size: medium-sized
j_call: TRBJ2-1
v_call: TRBV5-6
d_call: TRBD2
cdr3_aa: CASSLLGGDNEQFF
cdr3_nt: TGTGCCAGCAGCTTGCTCGGGGGGGACAATGAGCAGTTCTTC

clone_size: medium-sized
j_call: TRBJ1-1
v_call: TRBV27
d_call: -
cdr3_aa: CASSLEMNTEAFF
cdr3_nt: TGTGCCAGCAGTTTAGAGATGAACACTGAAGCTTTCTTT

clone_size: medium-sized
j_call: TRBJ1-3
v_call: TRBV6-5
d_call: -
cdr3_aa: CASSRGNTIYF
cdr3_nt: TGTGCCAGCTCCCGGGGAAACACCATATATTTT

clone_size: medium-sized
j_call: TRBJ2-5
v_call: TRBV19
d_call: -
cdr3_aa: CASSIRETQYF
cdr3_nt: TGTGCCAGTAGTATTAGAGAGACCCAGTACTTC

clone_size: -
j_call: TRBJ2-5
v_call: TRBV29-1
d_call: -
cdr3_aa: CSVVTGQETQYF
cdr3_nt: TGCAGCGTTGTGACAGGCCAAGAGACCCAGTACTTC

clone_size: -
j_call: TRBJ2-7
v_call: TRBV4-1
d_call: -
cdr3_aa: CASSWDISYEQYF
cdr3_nt: TGCGCCAGCAGCTGGGACATCTCCTACGAGCAGTACTTC

clone_size: few
j_call: TRBJ2-1
v_call: TRBV5-1
d_call: TRBD2
cdr3_aa: CASSLASGVNEQFF
cdr3_nt: TGCGCCAGCAGCTTGGCTAGCGGGGTCAATGAGCAGTTCTTC

clone_size: medium-sized
j_call: TRBJ2-5
v_call: TRBV6-6
d_call: -
cdr3_aa: CASSPEGETQYF
cdr3_nt: TGTGCCAGCAGTCCCGAAGGAGAGACCCAGTACTTC

clone_size: few
j_call: TRBJ2-7
v_call: TRBV11-2
d_call: -
cdr3_aa: CASSRDHYEQYF
cdr3_nt: TGTGCCAGCAGCCGGGACCACTACGAGCAGTACTTC

clone_size: few
j_call: TRBJ2-1
v_call: TRBV7-9
d_call: TRBD2
cdr3_aa: CASSAGGPYNEQFF
cdr3_nt: TGTGCCAGCAGTGCGGGGGGGCCCTACAATGAGCAGTTCTTC

clone_size: medium-sized
j_call: TRBJ2-5
v_call: TRBV6-5
d_call: TRBD1
cdr3_aa: CASSYGTGKGETQYF
cdr3_nt: TGTGCCAGCAGTTACGGGACAGGGAAAGGAGAGACCCAGTACTTC

clone_size: few
j_call: TRBJ2-1
v_call: TRBV5-1
d_call: -
cdr3_aa: CASSLAPSSYNEQFF
cdr3_nt: TGCGCCAGCAGCTTGGCCCCGAGCTCCTACAATGAGCAGTTCTTC

clone_size: medium-sized
j_call: TRBJ2-1
v_call: TRBV6-1
d_call: -
cdr3_aa: CASSGTPGGSYNEQFF
cdr3_nt: TGTGCCAGCAGTGGGACCCCTGGGGGTTCATACAATGAGCAGTTCTTC

clone_size: medium-sized
j_call: TRBJ2-2
v_call: TRBV5-1
d_call: -
cdr3_aa: CASSLVVTGELFF
cdr3_nt: TGCGCCAGCAGCTTGGTGGTTACCGGGGAGCTGTTTTTT

clone_size: medium-sized
j_call: TRBJ1-1
v_call: TRBV18
d_call: -
cdr3_aa: CASSQDGEAFF
cdr3_nt: TGTGCCAGCTCACAAGACGGTGAAGCTTTCTTT